This T cell receptor (beta chain) was sequenced during a study of blood T cell repertoires in COVID-19. Study-wide background: The analysed material was cDNA or gDNA that came from T cells, B-cell-depleted T cells, or PBMCs.

Germline assignment: CDR1 SQVTM and CDR2 ANQGSEA. The ends lost 6 bases at V and 6 bases at J; junction bases unmatched: 9. This CDR3 contains 14 residues. In the original workflow: Amplifying reference gene primers gave estimates of nucleated cell counts. The table came from immunoSEQ multiplex PCR; TCRdb's copy has only in-frame clones and leaves some out. The DNA gave D and trimming, while V, J and clone size come from that table. Of 100,000 to 140,000 clones in the sample, approximately 90% were seen once. The material sequenced was peripheral blood. The source is a young woman with acute or convalescent COVID-19. The chain links TRBV29-1 to TRBJ2-2; 8 nucleotides match TRBD1. CDR3 coding DNA: TGCAGCGTCGCAGACAGGGGAAGCGCCGGGGAGCTGTTTTTT. This sequence encodes CSVADRGSAGELFF.